The 4 T cell receptor beta chains reported below all come from one sample, sequenced in a study of T cells in Graves' hyperthyroidism and ophthalmopathy. From RNA transcripts, TCR beta CDR3 regions were amplified. TCR CDR3 underwent first-round RT-PCR with the HTBI primer set. Each CDR3 protein gets one entry after TCRdb re-called the multiplex PCR reads with MiXCR. The data show over 550,000 distinct CDR3 sequences, roughly 17% seen once. The sample taken for sequencing was blood. These receptors were taken from a woman under 30 with Graves' hyperthyroidism.

This clonotype appeared a few times. The V gene is TRBV15, the J gene TRBJ1-3; D unclear. The CDR3 contains 15 residues. Germline loops: CDR1 LNHNV, CDR2 YYDKDF (reference sequence). V lost 0 bases to trimming and J lost 0 bases, with 6 bases between them. CDR3 amino acids: CATSRDGFSGNTIYF. DNA for the CDR3: TGTGCCACCAGCAGAGATGGGTTCTCTGGAAACACCATATATTTT.

This clonotype was picked up many times. CDR3 sequence reads: CASSSRTVKGDYEQYF. The CDR3 bases are TGTGCCAGCAGTTCGAGGACGGTAAAAGGGGACTACGAGCAGTACTTC. The chain joins TRBV6-1 to TRBJ2-7, with TRBD1 as a possible D gene (5 bases). Trimming cost V 5 bases and J 3 bases, with 20 bases left between them. The germline V gene has CDR1 MNHNS and CDR2 SASEGT. This CDR3 spans 16 amino acids.

This clonotype was detected many times. The V call is TRBV5-1, the J call TRBJ2-7; 8 bases fit TRBD2. This CDR3 contains 18 residues. V dropped 7 bases and J dropped 2; count of bases not matched to a gene: 20. Germline V gene sequence: CDR1 SGHRS, CDR2 YFSETQ. The CDR3 nucleotides are TGCGCCAGCCGACGCGGGCTAGCGGGCCCCGGGGGCGCCTACGAGCAGTACTTC. Amino acid sequence: CASRRGLAGPGGAYEQYF.

The table lists this clonotype with a few counts. This chain joins TRBV20-1 and TRBJ2-5; D is undetermined. Trimming shortened V by 4 bases and J by 3 bases, and 9 bases separated the two germline ends. Germline CDR1 and CDR2: DFQATT and SNEGSKA (reference sequence). The CDR3 spans 12 residues. The CDR3 here is CSAITNEETQYF. In DNA, the CDR3 is TGCAGTGCTATTACTAACGAAGAGACCCAGTACTTC.